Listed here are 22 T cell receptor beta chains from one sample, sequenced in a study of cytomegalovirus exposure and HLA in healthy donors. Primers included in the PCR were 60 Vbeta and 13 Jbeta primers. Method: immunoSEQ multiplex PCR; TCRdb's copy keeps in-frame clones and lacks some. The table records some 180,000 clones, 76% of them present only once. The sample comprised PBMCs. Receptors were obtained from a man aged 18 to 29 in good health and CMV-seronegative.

CDR3 in amino acids: CASSSPTLAGNEQYF. CDR3 DNA sequence: TGTGCCAGCAGCTCCCCCACGCTAGCAGGTAACGAGCAGTACTTC. V gene TRBV5-4 combines with J gene TRBJ2-7; maybe TRBD2 (5 bases). The germline CDR1 and CDR2 sequences are SGHNT and YYREEE (reference sequence). CDR3 size: 15 residues. Trimming stripped 3 bases from V and 5 bases from J, with 18 bases between.

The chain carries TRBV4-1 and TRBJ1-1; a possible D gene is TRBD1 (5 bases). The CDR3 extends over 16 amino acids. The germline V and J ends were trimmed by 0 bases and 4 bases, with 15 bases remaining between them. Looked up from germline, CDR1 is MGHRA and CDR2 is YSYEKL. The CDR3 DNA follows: TGCGCCAGCAGCCAAGATAGTTTAGGGGAGGGCACTGAAGCTTTCTTT. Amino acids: CASSQDSLGEGTEAFF.

The CDR3 bases are TGTGCCAGCAGCTGGGGGACAGGCAATGAGCAGTTCTTC. This codes for CASSWGTGNEQFF. The V and J genes are TRBV7-2 and TRBJ2-1, with 8 bases fitting TRBD1. The CDR3 contains 13 residues. J gave up 6 bases and V 4 bases, and 2 bases lay outside the gene matches. Germline CDR1 is SGHTA and CDR2 is FQGNSA.

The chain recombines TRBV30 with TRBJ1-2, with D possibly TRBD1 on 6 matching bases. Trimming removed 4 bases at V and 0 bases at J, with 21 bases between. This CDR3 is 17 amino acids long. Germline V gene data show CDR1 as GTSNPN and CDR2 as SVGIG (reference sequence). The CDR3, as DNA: TGTGCCTGGACCGAAGGGCCGAGGGGGATCGCTAACTATGGCTACACCTTC. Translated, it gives CAWTEGPRGIANYGYTF.

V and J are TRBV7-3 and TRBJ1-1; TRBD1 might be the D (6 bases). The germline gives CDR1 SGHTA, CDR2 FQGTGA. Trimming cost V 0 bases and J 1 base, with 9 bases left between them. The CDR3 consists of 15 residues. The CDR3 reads CASSLTGQRNTEAFF. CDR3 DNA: TGTGCCAGCAGCTTAACTGGACAGAGGAACACTGAAGCTTTCTTT.

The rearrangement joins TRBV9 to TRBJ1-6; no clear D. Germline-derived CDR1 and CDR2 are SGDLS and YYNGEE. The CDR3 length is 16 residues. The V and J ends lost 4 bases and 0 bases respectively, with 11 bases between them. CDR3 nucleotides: TGTGCCAGCAGCCCTCTGTCGAGCTCCTATAATTCACCCCTCCACTTT. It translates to CASSPLSSSYNSPLHF.

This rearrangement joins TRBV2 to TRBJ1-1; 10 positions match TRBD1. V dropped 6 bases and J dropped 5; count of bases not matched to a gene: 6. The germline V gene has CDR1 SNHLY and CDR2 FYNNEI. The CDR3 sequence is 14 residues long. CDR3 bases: TGTGCCAGCAGCGGGACAGGGGTTGATACTGAAGCTTTCTTT. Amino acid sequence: CASSGTGVDTEAFF.

In nucleotides, the CDR3 is TGTGCCAGCTCTTCCCAGGCCCCAAAGAGAGAGACCCAGTACTTC. Its protein product is CASSSQAPKRETQYF. This chain joins TRBV7-2 and TRBJ2-5; D remains unclear. Germline CDR1 reads SGHTA; CDR2 reads FQGNSA. This CDR3 has 15 amino acids. Trimming removed 8 bases from V and 4 bases from J, with 20 bases in between.

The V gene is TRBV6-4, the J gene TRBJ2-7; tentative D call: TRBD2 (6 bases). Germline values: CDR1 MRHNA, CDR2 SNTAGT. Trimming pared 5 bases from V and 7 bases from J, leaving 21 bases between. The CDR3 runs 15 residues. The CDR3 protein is CASSPREDPLGEQYF. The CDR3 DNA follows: TGTGCCAGCAGTCCGAGGGAGGACCCCCTAGGGGAGCAGTACTTC.

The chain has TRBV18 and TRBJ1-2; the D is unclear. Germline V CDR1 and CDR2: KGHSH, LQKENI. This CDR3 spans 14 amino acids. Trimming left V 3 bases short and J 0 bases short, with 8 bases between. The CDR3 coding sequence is TGTGCCAGCTCACCTACCAGTACTAACTATGGCTACACCTTC. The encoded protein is CASSPTSTNYGYTF.

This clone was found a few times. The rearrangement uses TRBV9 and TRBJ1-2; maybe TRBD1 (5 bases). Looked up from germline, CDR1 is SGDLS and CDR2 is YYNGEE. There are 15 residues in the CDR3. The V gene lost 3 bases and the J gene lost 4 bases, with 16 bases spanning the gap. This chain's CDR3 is CASSGAAGRIYGYTF. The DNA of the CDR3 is TGTGCCAGCAGCGGGGCAGCGGGACGGATCTATGGCTACACCTTC.

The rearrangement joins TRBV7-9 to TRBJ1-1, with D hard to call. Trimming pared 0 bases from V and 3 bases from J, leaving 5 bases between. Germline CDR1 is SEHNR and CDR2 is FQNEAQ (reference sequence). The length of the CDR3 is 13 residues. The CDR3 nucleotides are TGTGCCAGCAGCTTAGCCGGGTACACTGAAGCTTTCTTT. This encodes CASSLAGYTEAFF.

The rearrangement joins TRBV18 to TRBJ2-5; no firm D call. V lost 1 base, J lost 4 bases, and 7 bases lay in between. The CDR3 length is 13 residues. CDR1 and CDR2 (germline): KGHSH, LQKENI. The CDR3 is CASSPQSTETQYF. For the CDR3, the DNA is TGTGCCAGCTCACCACAGAGTACAGAGACCCAGTACTTC.

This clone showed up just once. The CDR3 nucleotides read TGTGCCAGCAGTGGCGGGACAGGGGTTGGGAATTCACCCCTCCACTTT. Protein product: CASSGGTGVGNSPLHF. The chain employs TRBV6-1 and TRBJ1-6; the match to TRBD1 covers 10 bases. This CDR3 comprises 16 residues. The ends lost 4 bases at V and 7 bases at J; junction bases unmatched: 7. Germline V gives CDR1 MNHNS, CDR2 SASEGT.

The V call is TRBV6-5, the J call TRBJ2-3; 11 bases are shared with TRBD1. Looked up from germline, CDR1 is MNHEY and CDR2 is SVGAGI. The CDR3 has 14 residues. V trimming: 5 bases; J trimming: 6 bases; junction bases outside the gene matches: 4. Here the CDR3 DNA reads TGTGCCAGCAGTAACCGGGACAGGGGGGATACGCAGTATTTT. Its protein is CASSNRDRGDTQYF.

CDR3 bases: TGTGCCAACAAACTGGGACAGTGGGGCGAGCAGTACTTC. It encodes CANKLGQWGEQYF. The chain has TRBV28 and TRBJ2-7; 7 bases are shared with TRBD1. The CDR3 covers 13 residues. The V gene end was trimmed by 10 bases and the J gene end by 6 bases; junction bases not matched to a gene: 12. Germline-derived CDR1 and CDR2 are MDHEN and SYDVKM.

The DNA of the CDR3 is TGTGCCAGCAGCGAGCGGGAGGCTCCAATCTACGAGCAGTACTTC. Protein: CASSEREAPIYEQYF. The V call is TRBV9, the J call TRBJ2-7, with 9 nucleotides matching TRBD2. The CDR3 sequence is 15 residues long. Germline lookup yields CDR1 SGDLS and CDR2 YYNGEE. Germline trimming cut 3 bases from V and 3 bases from J; bases unmatched to any gene: 7.

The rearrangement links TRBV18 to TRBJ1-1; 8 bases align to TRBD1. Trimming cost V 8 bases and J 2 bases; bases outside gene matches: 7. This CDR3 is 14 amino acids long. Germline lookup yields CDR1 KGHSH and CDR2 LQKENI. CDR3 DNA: TGTGCCAGCACGCAAGGACAGGGAAACACTGAAGCTTTCTTT. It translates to CASTQGQGNTEAFF. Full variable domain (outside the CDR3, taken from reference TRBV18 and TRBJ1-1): NAGVMQNPRHLVRRRGQEARLRCSPMKGHSHVYWYRQLPEEGLKFMVYLQKENIIDESGMPKERFSAEFPKEGPSILRIQQVVRGDSAAYFCASTQGQGNTEAFFGQGTRLTVV.

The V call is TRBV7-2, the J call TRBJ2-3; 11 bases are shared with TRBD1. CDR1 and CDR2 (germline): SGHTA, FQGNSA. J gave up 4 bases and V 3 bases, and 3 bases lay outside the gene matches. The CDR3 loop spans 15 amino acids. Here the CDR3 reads CASSLDRGLADTQYF. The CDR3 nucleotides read TGTGCCAGCAGCTTGGACAGGGGGCTAGCAGATACGCAGTATTTT.

The CDR3, as DNA: TGTGCCTGGAGGGGCGGGGGTGGTCCGTTCTTC. It codes for CAWRGGGGPFF. The gene calls are TRBV30 and TRBJ2-1; TRBD2 matches 7 bases. Trimming at V came to 3 bases and at J to 15 bases, leaving 8 bases not matched to a gene. The germline gives CDR1 GTSNPN, CDR2 SVGIG (reference sequence). The length of the CDR3 is 11 residues.

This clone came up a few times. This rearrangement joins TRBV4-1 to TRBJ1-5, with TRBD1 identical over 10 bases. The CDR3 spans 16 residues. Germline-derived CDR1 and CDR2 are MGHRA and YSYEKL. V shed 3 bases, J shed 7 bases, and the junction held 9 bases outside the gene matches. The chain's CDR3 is CASSHPGQGLFQPQHF. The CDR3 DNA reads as TGCGCCAGCAGCCATCCGGGACAGGGGTTATTCCAGCCCCAGCATTTT.

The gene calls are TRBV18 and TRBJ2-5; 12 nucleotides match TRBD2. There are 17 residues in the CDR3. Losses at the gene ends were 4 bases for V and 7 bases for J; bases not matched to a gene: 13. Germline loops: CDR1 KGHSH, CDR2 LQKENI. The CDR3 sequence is CASSLLARLAGEVTQYF. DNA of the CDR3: TGTGCCAGCTCACTGCTTGCGAGACTAGCGGGGGAGGTGACCCAGTACTTC.